The clone carrying this T cell receptor beta chain was seen at least ten times. There are 13 residues in the CDR3. V dropped 6 bases and J dropped 6; count of bases not matched to a gene: 7. Authors of the study amplified TCR beta CDR3 regions from RNA transcripts. HTBI primers drove first-round RT-PCR of the TCR CDR3. From the multiplex PCR reads, TCRdb called clonotypes with MiXCR, one entry per CDR3 protein. The data show about 260,000 distinct CDR3 sequences, about 25% seen once. Among the patients, aged 18 to 65, hyperthyroidism was newly diagnosed and had lasted under 2 months. Blood was drawn at first hyperthyroidism diagnosis, before any ophthalmopathy symptoms. These data come from a study of T cells in Graves' hyperthyroidism and ophthalmopathy.

The sequenced sample was blood. The origin of this receptor is a middle-aged man with Graves' hyperthyroidism that later progressed to Graves' ophthalmopathy. The chain joins TRBV12-3 or TRBV12-4 to TRBJ2-7, with 8 bases matching TRBD1. For the CDR3, the DNA is TGTGCCAGCAGCCAGGACAGGGTTCGCGAGCAGTACTTC. This gives the protein CASSQDRVREQYF.